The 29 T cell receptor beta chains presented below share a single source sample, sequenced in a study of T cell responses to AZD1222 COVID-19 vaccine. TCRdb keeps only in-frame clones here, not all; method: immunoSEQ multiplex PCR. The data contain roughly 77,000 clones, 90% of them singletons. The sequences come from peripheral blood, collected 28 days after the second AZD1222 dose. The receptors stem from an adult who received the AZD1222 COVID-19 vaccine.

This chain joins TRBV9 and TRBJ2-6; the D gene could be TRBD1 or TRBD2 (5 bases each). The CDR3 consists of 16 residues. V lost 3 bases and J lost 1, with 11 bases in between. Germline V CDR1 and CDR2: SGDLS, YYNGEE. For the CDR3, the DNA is TGTGCCAGCAGCGGGGACGCAGCATCTGGGGCCAACGTCCTGACTTTC. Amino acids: CASSGDAASGANVLTF.

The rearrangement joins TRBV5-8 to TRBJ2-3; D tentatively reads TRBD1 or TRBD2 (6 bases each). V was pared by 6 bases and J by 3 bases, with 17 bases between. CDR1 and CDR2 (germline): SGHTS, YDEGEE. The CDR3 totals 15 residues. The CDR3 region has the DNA TGTGCCAGCAACCCGGAGGGGGGTCGTACAGATACGCAGTATTTT. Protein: CASNPEGGRTDTQYF. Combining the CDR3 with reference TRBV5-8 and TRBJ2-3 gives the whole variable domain EAGVTQSPTHLIKTRGQQATLRCSPISGHTSVYWYQQALGLGLQFLLWYDEGEERNRGNFPPRFSGRQFPNYSSELNVNALELEDSALYLCASNPEGGRTDTQYFGPGTRLTVL.

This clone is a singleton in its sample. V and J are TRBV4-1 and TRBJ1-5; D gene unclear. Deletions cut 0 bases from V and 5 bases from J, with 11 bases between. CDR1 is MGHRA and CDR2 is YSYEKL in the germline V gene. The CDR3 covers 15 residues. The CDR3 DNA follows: TGCGCCAGCAGCCAAGATCCCGGGCCTGATCAGCCCCAGCATTTT. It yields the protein CASSQDPGPDQPQHF.

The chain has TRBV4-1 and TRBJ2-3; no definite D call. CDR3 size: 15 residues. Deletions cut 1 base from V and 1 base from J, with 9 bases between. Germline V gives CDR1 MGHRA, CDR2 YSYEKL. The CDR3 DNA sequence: TGCGCCAGCAGCCAAGGGACCGTGGGCACAGATACGCAGTATTTT. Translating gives CASSQGTVGTDTQYF.

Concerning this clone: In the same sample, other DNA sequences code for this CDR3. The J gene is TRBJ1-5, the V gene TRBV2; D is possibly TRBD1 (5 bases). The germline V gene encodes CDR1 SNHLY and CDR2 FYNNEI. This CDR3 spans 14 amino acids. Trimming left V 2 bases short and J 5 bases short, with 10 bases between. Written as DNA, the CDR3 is TGTGCCAGCAGTGAACAGGGTGGCGATCAGCCCCAGCATTTT. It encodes CASSEQGGDQPQHF.

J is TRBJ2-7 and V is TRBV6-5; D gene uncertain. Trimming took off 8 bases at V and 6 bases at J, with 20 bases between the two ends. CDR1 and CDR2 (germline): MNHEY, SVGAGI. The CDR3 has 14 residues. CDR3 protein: CASGPTVGRSEQYF. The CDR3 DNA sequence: TGTGCCAGCGGACCCACCGTCGGTCGGAGCGAGCAGTACTTC.

CDR3 sequence (DNA): TGTGCCTGTAAAGACAGGGACTACGAGCAGTACTTC. Translated: CACKDRDYEQYF. The chain uses TRBV30 and TRBJ2-7, with 7 nucleotides matching TRBD1. The germline gives CDR1 GTSNPN, CDR2 SVGIG (reference sequence). V was clipped by 6 bases and J by 3 bases; unmatched bases: 5. CDR3 size: 12 residues.

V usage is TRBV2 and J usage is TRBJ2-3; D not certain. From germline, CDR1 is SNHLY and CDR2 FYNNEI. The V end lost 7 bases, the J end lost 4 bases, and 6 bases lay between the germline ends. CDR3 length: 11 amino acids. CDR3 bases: TGTGCCAGCACCGGCCCAGATACGCAGTATTTT. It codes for CASTGPDTQYF.

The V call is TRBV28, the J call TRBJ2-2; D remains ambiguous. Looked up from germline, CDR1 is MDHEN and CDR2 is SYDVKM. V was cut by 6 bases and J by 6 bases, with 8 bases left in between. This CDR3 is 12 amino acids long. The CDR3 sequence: CASSEVAGELFF. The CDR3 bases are TGTGCCAGCAGCGAGGTCGCCGGGGAGCTGTTTTTT.

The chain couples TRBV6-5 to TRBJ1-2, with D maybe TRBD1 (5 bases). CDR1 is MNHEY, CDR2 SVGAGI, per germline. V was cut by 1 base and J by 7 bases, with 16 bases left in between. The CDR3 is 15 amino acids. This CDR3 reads CASSYWSGDSGGYTF. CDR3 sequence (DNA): TGTGCCAGCAGTTACTGGAGTGGGGACTCCGGTGGCTACACCTTC.

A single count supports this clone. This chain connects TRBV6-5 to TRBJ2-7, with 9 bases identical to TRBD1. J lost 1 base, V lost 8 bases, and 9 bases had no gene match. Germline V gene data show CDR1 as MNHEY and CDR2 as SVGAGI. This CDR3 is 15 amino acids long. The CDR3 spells CASGYSGTGSYEQYF. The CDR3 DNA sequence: TGTGCCAGCGGCTACTCCGGGACAGGGTCCTACGAGCAGTACTTC.

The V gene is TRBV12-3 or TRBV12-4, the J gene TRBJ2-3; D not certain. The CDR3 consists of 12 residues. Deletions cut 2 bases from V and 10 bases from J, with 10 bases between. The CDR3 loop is CASSLPPSAQYF. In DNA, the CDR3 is TGTGCCAGCAGTTTACCCCCCTCCGCGCAGTATTTT.

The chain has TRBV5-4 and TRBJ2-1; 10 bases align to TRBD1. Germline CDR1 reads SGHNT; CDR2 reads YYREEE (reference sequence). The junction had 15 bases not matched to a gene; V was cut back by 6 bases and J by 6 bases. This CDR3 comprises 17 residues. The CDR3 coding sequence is TGTGCCAGCACCCTTGGAAGGGACAGGGGCTCAGGCAATGAGCAGTTCTTC. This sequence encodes CASTLGRDRGSGNEQFF.

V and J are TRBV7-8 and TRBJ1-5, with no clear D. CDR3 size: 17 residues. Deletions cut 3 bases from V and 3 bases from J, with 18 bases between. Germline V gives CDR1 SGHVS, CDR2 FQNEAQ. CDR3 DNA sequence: TGTGCCAGCAGCTTCTCGGCAGGTGGAGGTGCCAATCAGCCCCAGCATTTT. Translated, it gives CASSFSAGGGANQPQHF.

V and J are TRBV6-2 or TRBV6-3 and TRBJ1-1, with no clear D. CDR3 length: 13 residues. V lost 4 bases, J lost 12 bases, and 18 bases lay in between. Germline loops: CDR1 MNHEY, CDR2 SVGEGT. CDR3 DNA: TGTGCCAGCAGTTTGTTAGTCTCCACACAACCTTTCTTT. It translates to CASSLLVSTQPFF.

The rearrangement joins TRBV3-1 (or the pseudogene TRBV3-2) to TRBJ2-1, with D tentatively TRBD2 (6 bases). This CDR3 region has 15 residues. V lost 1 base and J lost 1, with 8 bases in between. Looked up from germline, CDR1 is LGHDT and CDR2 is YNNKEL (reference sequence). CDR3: CASSQGRESYNEQFF. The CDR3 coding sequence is TGTGCCAGCAGCCAAGGGCGGGAATCCTACAATGAGCAGTTCTTC.

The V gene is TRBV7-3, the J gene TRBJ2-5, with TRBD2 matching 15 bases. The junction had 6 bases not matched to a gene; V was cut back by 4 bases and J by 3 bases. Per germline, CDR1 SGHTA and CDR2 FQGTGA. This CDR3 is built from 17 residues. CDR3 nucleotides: TGTGCCAGCAGCTGGGGACTAGCGGGAGGCATAAAAGAGACCCAGTACTTC. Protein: CASSWGLAGGIKETQYF.

CDR3 amino acids: CASSRTGITYEQYF. CDR3 coding DNA: TGTGCCAGCAGCCGGACAGGGATCACCTACGAGCAGTACTTC. The chain couples TRBV11-1 to TRBJ2-7; 8 positions agree with TRBD1. This CDR3 comprises 14 residues. J gave up 2 bases and V 5 bases, and 5 bases lay outside the gene matches. Germline assignment: CDR1 SGHAT and CDR2 FQDESV (reference sequence).

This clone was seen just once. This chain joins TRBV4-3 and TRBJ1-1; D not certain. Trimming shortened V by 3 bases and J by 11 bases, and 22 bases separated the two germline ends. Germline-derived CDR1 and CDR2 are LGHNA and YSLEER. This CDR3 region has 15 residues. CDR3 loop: CASSQAITGSRFAFF. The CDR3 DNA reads TGCGCCAGCAGCCAGGCAATAACGGGAAGCCGTTTCGCTTTCTTT.

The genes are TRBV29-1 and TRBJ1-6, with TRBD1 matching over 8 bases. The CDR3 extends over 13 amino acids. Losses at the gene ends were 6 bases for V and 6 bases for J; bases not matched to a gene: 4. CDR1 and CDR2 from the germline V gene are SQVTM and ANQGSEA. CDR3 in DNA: TGCAGCGTGAGGACAGGGCGTAATTCACCCCTCCACTTT. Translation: CSVRTGRNSPLHF.

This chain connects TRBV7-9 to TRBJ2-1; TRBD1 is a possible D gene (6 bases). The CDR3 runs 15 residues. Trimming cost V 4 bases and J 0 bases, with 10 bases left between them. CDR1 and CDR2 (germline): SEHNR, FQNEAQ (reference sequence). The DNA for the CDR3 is TGTGCCAGCAGCTCAGACAGGACCTCCTACAATGAGCAGTTCTTC. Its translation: CASSSDRTSYNEQFF.

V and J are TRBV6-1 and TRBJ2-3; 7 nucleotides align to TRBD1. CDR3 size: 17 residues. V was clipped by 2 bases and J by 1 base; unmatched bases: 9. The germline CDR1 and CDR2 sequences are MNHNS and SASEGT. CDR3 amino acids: CASSEFPQGIGTDTQYF. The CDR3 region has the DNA TGTGCCAGCAGTGAATTTCCACAGGGGATCGGCACAGATACGCAGTATTTT.

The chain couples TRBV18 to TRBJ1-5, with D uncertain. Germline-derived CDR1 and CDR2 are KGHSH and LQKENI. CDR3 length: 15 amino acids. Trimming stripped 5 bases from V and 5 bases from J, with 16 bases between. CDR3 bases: TGTGCCAGCTCAGCCGGAGCGGGCCTCCATCAGCCCCAGCATTTT. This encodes CASSAGAGLHQPQHF.

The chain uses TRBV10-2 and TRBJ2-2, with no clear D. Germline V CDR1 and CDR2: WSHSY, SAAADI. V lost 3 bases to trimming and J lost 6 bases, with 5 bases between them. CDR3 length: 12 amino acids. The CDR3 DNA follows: TGCGCCAGCAGTGATGGGCCCGGGGAGCTGTTTTTT. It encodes CASSDGPGELFF.

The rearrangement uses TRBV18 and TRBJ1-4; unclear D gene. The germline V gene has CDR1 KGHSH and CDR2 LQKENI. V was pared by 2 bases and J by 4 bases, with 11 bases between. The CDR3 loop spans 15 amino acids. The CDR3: CASSPMGSSNEKLFF. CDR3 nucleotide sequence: TGTGCCAGCTCACCAATGGGGAGTAGTAATGAAAAACTGTTTTTT.

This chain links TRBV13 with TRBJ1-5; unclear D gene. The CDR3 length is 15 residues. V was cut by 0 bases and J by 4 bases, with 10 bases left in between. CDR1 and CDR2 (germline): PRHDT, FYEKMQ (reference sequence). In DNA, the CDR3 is TGTGCCAGCAGCTTAGGCGAGGCGTGGAATCAGCCCCAGCATTTT. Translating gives CASSLGEAWNQPQHF.

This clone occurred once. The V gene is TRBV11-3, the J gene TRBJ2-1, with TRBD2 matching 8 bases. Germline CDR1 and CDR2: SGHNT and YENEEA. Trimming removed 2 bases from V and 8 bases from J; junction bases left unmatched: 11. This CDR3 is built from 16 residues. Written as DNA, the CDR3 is TGTGCCAGCAGCTTAATATCGACTAGCGATGACGATGAGCAGTTCTTC. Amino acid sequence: CASSLISTSDDDEQFF.

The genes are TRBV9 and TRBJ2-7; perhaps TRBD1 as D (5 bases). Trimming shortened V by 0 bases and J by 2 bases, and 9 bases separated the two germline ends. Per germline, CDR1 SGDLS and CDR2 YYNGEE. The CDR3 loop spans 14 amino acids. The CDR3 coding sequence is TGTGCCAGCAGCGTAGACAGGCGCCCCTACGAGCAGTACTTC. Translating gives CASSVDRRPYEQYF.

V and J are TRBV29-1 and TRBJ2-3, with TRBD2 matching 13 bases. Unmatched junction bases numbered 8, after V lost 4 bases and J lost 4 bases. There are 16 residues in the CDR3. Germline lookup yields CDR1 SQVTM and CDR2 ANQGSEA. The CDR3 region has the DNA TGCAGCGTTGGAGGGACTAGCGGGACTGTAGCAGATACGCAGTATTTT. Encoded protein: CSVGGTSGTVADTQYF.